This is a list of T cell receptor beta chains from one sample in a study. TCRdb called the RT-PCR reads again in MiXCR, with one record for every CDR3 protein. This table holds more than 550,000 distinct CDR3 sequences, 12% to 15% found once. Sequences were obtained from memory CD4+ T cells from blood. These receptors originate from a female donor in good health, serving as a healthy control. CDR3s include the opening cysteine and the closing phenylalanine or tryptophan. A D gene is named only where the DNA matches it firmly. Some rows have no size entry. The others give once, few or many, or a class for an expanded clone.

V gene,clone size,J gene,D gene,CDR3 protein,CDR3 DNA
TRBV12-3/TRBV12-4,few,TRBJ2-6,.,CASSLSGLGSGANVLTF,TGTGCCAGCAGTCTTTCCGGACTGGGCTCTGGGGCCAACGTCCTGACTTTC
TRBV5-4,.,TRBJ1-5,.,CASSSEEVHQPQHF,TGTGCCAGCAGCTCCGAGGAAGTCCATCAGCCCCAGCATTTT
TRBV7-2,.,TRBJ1-3,.,CASSSRRNGNTIYF,TGTGCCAGCAGCTCACGGAGGAACGGAAACACCATATATTTT
TRBV7-9,once,TRBJ2-6,TRBD1,CASSPTTGQFSGANVLTF,TGTGCCAGCAGCCCCACCACGGGACAGTTCTCTGGGGCCAACGTCCTGACTTTC
TRBV20-1,few,TRBJ2-1,.,CSARGVTYNEQFF,TGCAGTGCTAGGGGGGTGACTTACAATGAGCAGTTCTTC
TRBV27,few,TRBJ1-2,.,CASSLGAGGDGYTF,TGTGCCAGCAGTTTAGGAGCGGGGGGCGATGGCTACACCTTC
TRBV10-3,many,TRBJ2-4,TRBD2,CAISESTSPQGNIQYF,TGTGCCATCAGTGAGTCGACTAGCCCCCAGGGAAACATTCAGTACTTC
TRBV20-1,many,TRBJ2-3,.,CSASRRRTITDTQYF,TGCAGTGCGTCCCGCCGACGGACTATCACAGATACGCAGTATTTT
TRBV27,many,TRBJ2-1,.,CASSLSPPESYNEQFF,TGTGCCAGCAGTTTATCGCCCCCGGAGTCCTACAATGAGCAGTTCTTC
TRBV28,.,TRBJ1-4,.,CASIGQGEKLFF,TGTGCCAGCATAGGGCAGGGTGAAAAACTGTTTTTT
TRBV7-2,few,TRBJ2-7,.,CASSLRSPHMGYEQYF,TGTGCCAGCAGCTTGAGATCGCCCCACATGGGCTACGAGCAGTACTTC
TRBV7-9,.,TRBJ2-1,.,CASAQDNYNEQFF,TGTGCCAGCGCGCAGGACAATTACAATGAGCAGTTCTTC
TRBV18,.,TRBJ2-5,TRBD1,CASSPTTGTGPKETQYF,TGTGCCAGCTCACCGACGACAGGGACGGGGCCAAAAGAGACCCAGTACTTC
TRBV9,many,TRBJ2-5,.,CASSPTGRSETQYF,TGTGCCAGCAGTCCGACAGGGAGGTCGGAGACCCAGTACTTC
TRBV6-2/TRBV6-3,.,TRBJ2-5,TRBD2,CASSYPKLGRAVETQYF,TGTGCCAGCAGTTACCCGAAGTTGGGGAGGGCCGTAGAGACCCAGTACTTC
TRBV29-1,many,TRBJ2-3,.,CSAATGYTDTQYF,TGCAGCGCGGCTACAGGGTACACAGATACGCAGTATTTT
TRBV20-1,many,TRBJ2-1,TRBD1,CSASSGTGGSDEQFF,TGCAGTGCTAGCTCCGGGACAGGGGGCTCCGATGAGCAGTTCTTC
TRBV5-1,few,TRBJ1-4,.,CASSLFGEGANEKLFF,TGCGCCAGCAGCTTGTTTGGGGAAGGGGCTAATGAAAAACTGTTTTTT
TRBV20-1,many,TRBJ2-5,.,CSATTPSDFQETQYF,TGCAGTGCCACGACACCTAGCGATTTCCAAGAGACCCAGTACTTC
TRBV6-1,few,TRBJ1-6,.,CASSEPPGANSPLHF,TGTGCCAGCAGTGAACCCCCAGGGGCTAATTCACCCCTCCACTTT
TRBV7-2,.,TRBJ1-2,.,CASSPQQGSYGYTF,TGTGCCAGCAGCCCACAACAGGGATCCTATGGCTACACCTTC
TRBV6-5,.,TRBJ2-7,.,CASRAGTPSYEQYF,TGTGCCAGCAGGGCCGGGACACCTTCCTACGAGCAGTACTTC
TRBV20-1,.,TRBJ2-7,TRBD2,CSARVPTSGPTAGIFYEQYF,TGCAGTGCTAGAGTGCCGACTAGCGGACCCACTGCGGGGATTTTCTACGAGCAGTACTTC
TRBV12-3/TRBV12-4,.,TRBJ1-4,TRBD1,CASSSGTGYNEKLFF,TGTGCCAGCAGTTCCGGGACAGGGTATAATGAAAAACTGTTTTTT
TRBV30,few,TRBJ2-5,TRBD2,CAWRLAGEETQYF,TGTGCCTGGAGGCTAGCGGGAGAGGAGACCCAGTACTTC
TRBV5-1,many,TRBJ2-5,.,CASSLADYRETQYF,TGCGCCAGCAGCTTGGCAGACTACAGAGAGACCCAGTACTTC
TRBV6-5,.,TRBJ2-2,TRBD2,CASSRTSGRTNTGELFF,TGTGCCAGCAGTAGGACTAGCGGGAGGACGAACACCGGGGAGCTGTTTTTT
TRBV12-5,.,TRBJ2-2,.,CASGLGASNTGELFF,TGTGCTAGTGGTTTAGGGGCCTCGAACACCGGGGAGCTGTTTTTT
TRBV7-7,.,TRBJ2-1,TRBD1,CASSLRPGTDNEQFF,TGTGCTAGCAGCTTAAGGCCAGGGACAGACAATGAGCAGTTCTTC
TRBV29-1,.,TRBJ2-1,TRBD2,CSVGGSKREGLNEQFF,TGCAGCGTGGGGGGGTCGAAGCGGGAGGGGTTGAATGAGCAGTTCTTC
TRBV11-2,.,TRBJ2-3,TRBD1,CASSGTGIEWTDTQYF,TGTGCCAGCAGCGGGACAGGGATCGAATGGACAGATACGCAGTATTTT
TRBV18,.,TRBJ1-1,.,CASSPTGPDTEAFF,TGTGCCAGCTCACCAACTGGCCCCGACACTGAAGCTTTCTTT
TRBV20-1,many,TRBJ2-1,.,CSASIPGSEQFF,TGCAGTGCTAGTATCCCCGGCAGTGAGCAGTTCTTC
TRBV10-3,few,TRBJ1-2,.,CASKTQGELYGYTF,TGTGCCAGCAAGACCCAGGGTGAACTTTATGGCTACACCTTC
TRBV20-1,.,TRBJ1-1,.,CSARGSVYTEAFF,TGCAGTGCTAGGGGGTCAGTATACACTGAAGCTTTCTTT
TRBV7-2,many,TRBJ1-6,.,CASSFASGQGAVSPLHF,TGTGCCAGCAGCTTTGCTTCCGGACAAGGGGCAGTTTCACCCCTCCACTTT
TRBV6-6,.,TRBJ1-1,.,CASSYKGSETEAFF,TGTGCCAGCAGTTACAAGGGGTCGGAAACTGAAGCTTTCTTT
TRBV15,few,TRBJ2-1,.,CATSRDYSGDEQFF,TGTGCCACCAGCAGAGATTACAGTGGCGATGAGCAGTTCTTC
TRBV30,.,TRBJ2-1,TRBD2,CAGYSGRFNEQFF,TGTGCCGGTTATAGCGGGAGATTCAATGAGCAGTTCTTC
TRBV30,few,TRBJ2-3,.,CAWSVGRNTDTQYF,TGTGCCTGGAGTGTTGGCAGAAACACAGATACGCAGTATTTT
TRBV7-2,few,TRBJ1-1,.,CASSPRAGQLYTEAFF,TGTGCCAGCAGCCCACGGGCCGGACAGCTTTACACTGAAGCTTTCTTT
TRBV15,.,TRBJ1-1,.,CATSRDYTQNTEAFF,TGTGCCACCAGCAGAGATTACACACAGAACACTGAAGCTTTCTTT
TRBV20-1,many,TRBJ2-3,.,CSAGGPVIDTDTQYF,TGCAGTGCGGGGGGACCCGTGATTGACACAGATACGCAGTATTTT
TRBV2,.,TRBJ1-1,.,CASRIPGSEAFF,TGTGCCAGCAGAATACCGGGATCTGAAGCTTTCTTT
TRBV20-1,.,TRBJ2-1,TRBD2,CSAPSGGVNRQWLTNEQFF,TGCAGTGCCCCTTCCGGGGGGGTCAATCGACAATGGTTGACCAATGAGCAGTTCTTC
TRBV4-1,many,TRBJ2-5,.,CASSREGAFRTQYF,TGCGCCAGCAGCAGGGAAGGGGCCTTCAGGACCCAGTACTTC
TRBV5-6,many,TRBJ1-1,TRBD1,CASSWGTGGTFF,TGTGCCAGCAGCTGGGGGACAGGGGGAACTTTCTTT